The 18 T cell receptor beta chains below were found in one sample sequenced in a study of CD8 T cells in ankylosing spondylitis. From the 5' RACE reads, TCRdb called clonotypes with MiXCR, one entry per CDR3 protein. Here the sample spans a few hundred thousand distinct CDR3 sequences, about 18% being singletons. Specimen: blood, either unsorted or a sorted T cell fraction (not recorded which). The receptors originated from a male donor with ankylosing spondylitis or in good health (not recorded which).

This clonotype was seen at least ten times. V gene TRBV7-2 combines with J gene TRBJ2-7; 7 bases are shared with TRBD1. From germline, CDR1 is SGHTA and CDR2 FQGNSA. Trimming at V came to 3 bases and at J to 2 bases, leaving 7 bases not matched to a gene. The CDR3 is 15 residues long. CDR3 sequence (DNA): TGTGCCAGCAGCTTTTACAGGGGTGCTACCTACGAGCAGTACTTC. Amino acid sequence: CASSFYRGATYEQYF.

This clonotype was seen a handful of times. The chain has TRBV6-2 or TRBV6-3 and TRBJ2-1; 8 nucleotides agree with TRBD2. Trimming at V came to 2 bases and at J to 10 bases, leaving 10 bases not matched to a gene. Germline CDR1 MNHEY, CDR2 SVGEGT. CDR3 length: 15 residues. CDR3 residues: CASSYTGGAGAEQFF. CDR3 in DNA: TGTGCCAGCAGTTACACCGGGGGAGCGGGAGCCGAGCAGTTCTTC.

This clonotype has a count of ten or more. This chain uses TRBV10-1 with TRBJ2-7; D is possibly TRBD1 (6 bases). There are 13 residues in the CDR3. Per the germline V gene, CDR1 is WNHNN and CDR2 is SYGVQD (reference sequence). The V end lost 3 bases, the J end lost 2 bases, and 8 bases lay between the germline ends. The CDR3 is CASSDPGAYEQYF. As DNA, the CDR3 is TGCGCCAGCAGTGACCCAGGGGCCTACGAGCAGTACTTC.

This clonotype showed up just a few times. The genes are TRBV29-1 and TRBJ2-3; D gene ambiguous. The CDR3 consists of 12 residues. V lost 3 bases and J 5 bases, leaving 9 bases between the germline ends. In germline, CDR1 is SQVTM, CDR2 ANQGSEA. The CDR3 loop reads CSVEGGGDTQYF. For the CDR3, the DNA is TGCAGCGTTGAGGGCGGTGGAGATACGCAGTATTTT.

There are a few counts of this clonotype. The chain couples TRBV12-3 or TRBV12-4 to TRBJ1-1; 7 bases fit TRBD1. The CDR3 is 15 residues long. V dropped 2 bases and J dropped 5; count of bases not matched to a gene: 8. The CDR3 DNA sequence: TGTGCCAGCAGTTTATACAGGGGTTACTCAACTGAAGCTTTCTTT. Its translation is CASSLYRGYSTEAFF.

The gene calls are TRBV5-1 and TRBJ2-7; 7 bases agree with TRBD2. The V and J ends lost 0 bases and 3 bases, in that order; junction bases with no gene match: 6. In germline, CDR1 is SGHRS, CDR2 YFSETQ. The CDR3 has 15 amino acids. In DNA form, the CDR3 reads TGCGCCAGCAGCTTGGTCCAGCGGGACGACTACGAGCAGTACTTC. As protein: CASSLVQRDDYEQYF.

This clonotype was observed at least ten times. This rearrangement joins TRBV20-1 to TRBJ2-1, with no clear D. This CDR3 is 15 amino acids long. V was cut by 4 bases and J by 5 bases, with 18 bases left in between. Germline V gene data show CDR1 as DFQATT and CDR2 as SNEGSKA (reference sequence). The CDR3 is CSAMIGAPENNEQFF. The CDR3, as DNA: TGCAGTGCTATGATTGGCGCTCCCGAAAACAATGAGCAGTTCTTC.

This clonotype has more than one count but fewer than ten. This rearrangement joins TRBV12-3 or TRBV12-4 to TRBJ2-3, with TRBD1 matching 8 bases. The trim removed 2 bases at V and 2 bases at J, leaving 9 bases unmatched. This CDR3 region has 17 residues. This CDR3 reads CASSLRTGTYFTDTQYF. In DNA, the CDR3 is TGTGCCAGCAGTTTAAGGACAGGGACCTACTTCACAGATACGCAGTATTTT.

The chain joins TRBV6-1 to TRBJ2-1; 10 bases align to TRBD2. The CDR3 covers 17 residues. Germline V gene sequence: CDR1 MNHNS, CDR2 SASEGT. V lost 5 bases to trimming and J lost 5 bases; unmatched junction nucleotides: 12. In nucleotides, the CDR3 is TGTGCCAGCAGTCAGGCGCCTAGCGGGAGTTTCGACAATGAGCAGTTCTTC. Its translation: CASSQAPSGSFDNEQFF.

The chain employs TRBV7-6 and TRBJ2-7; D gene uncertain. The length of the CDR3 is 13 residues. Trimming took 2 bases from V and 6 from J, leaving 11 bases between them. Germline V gene lookup returns CDR1 SGHVS and CDR2 FNYEAQ. CDR3 DNA sequence: TGTGCCAGCAGCTTAACGGAGTTCTCCGAGCAGTACTTC. Encoded protein: CASSLTEFSEQYF.

This clonotype occurred a few times. The chain combines TRBV27 with TRBJ2-1; TRBD2 is a possible D gene (5 bases). The CDR3 covers 11 residues. Trimming cost V 6 bases and J 9 bases, with 9 bases left between them. In germline, CDR1 is MNHEY, CDR2 SMNVEV (reference sequence). The DNA for the CDR3 is TGTGCCAGCAGAACTAGGGTTGAGCAGTTCTTC. Protein product: CASRTRVEQFF.

The chain combines TRBV7-9 with TRBJ2-3, with 8 nucleotides matching TRBD2. The CDR3 is 16 residues long. Trimming removed 4 bases from V and 8 bases from J; junction bases left unmatched: 14. CDR1 and CDR2 from the germline V gene are SEHNR and FQNEAQ (reference sequence). The CDR3 loop is CASSSPPGRDGGTQYF. The DNA for the CDR3 is TGTGCCAGCAGCTCCCCTCCCGGGAGGGACGGGGGTACGCAGTATTTT.

This clonotype has a count of ten or more. The gene calls are TRBV12-3 or TRBV12-4 and TRBJ1-6; no definite D call. Trimming removed 3 bases from V and 2 bases from J, with 14 bases in between. This CDR3 region has 17 residues. The CDR3 is CASSFRPDGAYNSPLHF. Written as DNA, the CDR3 is TGTGCCAGCAGTTTCCGACCGGATGGGGCCTATAATTCACCCCTCCACTTT.

J is TRBJ1-2 and V is TRBV12-3 or TRBV12-4; D call uncertain. The ends were cut back, 4 bases at V and 2 bases at J, with 8 bases in the middle. The CDR3 loop spans 13 amino acids. Here the CDR3 reads CASSSLLNYGYTF. The CDR3 bases are TGTGCCAGCAGTTCGTTGCTCAACTATGGCTACACCTTC.

This clonotype was detected only a few times. V and J are TRBV13 and TRBJ1-5; TRBD1 matches 9 bases. The CDR3 runs 14 residues. Per germline, CDR1 PRHDT and CDR2 FYEKMQ (reference sequence). The junction had 5 bases not matched to a gene; V was cut back by 5 bases and J by 6 bases. CDR3 sequence reads: CASSVQGASQPQHF. Here the CDR3 DNA reads TGTGCCAGCAGCGTACAGGGGGCCAGTCAGCCCCAGCATTTT.

The V and J genes are TRBV9 and TRBJ2-7; D possibly uses TRBD1 or TRBD2 (5 bases each). CDR1 SGDLS and CDR2 YYNGEE come from the germline V gene. The length of the CDR3 is 16 residues. Trimming cost V 2 bases and J 2 bases, with 17 bases left between them. Here the CDR3 DNA reads TGTGCCAGCAGCGTCGAAAGGAGACTACAGGCCTACGAGCAGTACTTC. Translated: CASSVERRLQAYEQYF.

A few counts support this clonotype. The chain links TRBV9 to TRBJ2-1; 12 nucleotides agree with TRBD1. This CDR3 has 15 residues. Germline V gives CDR1 SGDLS, CDR2 YYNGEE. Losses at the gene ends were 4 bases for V and 7 bases for J; bases not matched to a gene: 6. The CDR3: CASSPGQGAGNEQFF. The CDR3 DNA reads TGTGCCAGCAGCCCGGGACAGGGGGCGGGAAATGAGCAGTTCTTC. The variable domain in full, with the rest retrieved from reference TRBV9 and TRBJ2-1, is DSGVTQTPKHLITATGQRVTLRCSPRSGDLSVYWYQQSLDQGLQFLIQYYNGEERAKGNILERFSAQQFPDLHSELNLSSLELGDSALYFCASSPGQGAGNEQFFGPGTRLTVL.

The table lists this clonotype with a few counts. The V call is TRBV4-3, the J call TRBJ2-7; D not resolved. This CDR3 is built from 15 residues. Deletions cut 1 base from V and 7 bases from J, with 17 bases between. Germline values: CDR1 LGHNA, CDR2 YSLEER. The CDR3: CASSQGHSTEQEQYF. The CDR3 nucleotides read TGCGCCAGCAGCCAAGGCCACTCGACTGAGCAAGAGCAGTACTTC.